This entry lists 17 T cell receptor beta chains sequenced from one sample in a study of immune heterogeneity within non-small cell lung tumors listed by TCRdb under 2018. The TCR template was genomic DNA extracted from bulk tumor tissue, and 600 ng of gDNA was amplified for each sample. During surgery, multiple biopsies were taken from each primary tumor, with sampling sites spaced as far apart as possible within the tumor mass. The study cohort was described as untreated, and patients were newly diagnosed NSCLC cases undergoing curative surgery. These reads were obtained on a HiSeq X Ten. The TCR beta CDR3 region was amplified with a multiplex PCR system whose first round ran for around 10 cycles using 32 V-gene forward primers and 13 J-gene reverse primers. The public reads were run again by TCRdb, first through fastp at Q25 and then through MiXCR, and only productive beta chains were kept. Rows with one shared CDR3 protein collapse into an entry with the most common genes and DNA. The sample contains 7,500 to 10,000 distinct CDR3 sequences, around 29% of them found a single time. 11% of the sample is taken by the ten largest.

Sequenced material: lung tumor tissue. These receptors came from a man between 60 and 70 years old with non-small cell lung cancer.

This clonotype showed up just once. This chain's CDR3 is CASSFSAYGYTF. The CDR3 nucleotides read TGTGCCAGCAGCTTTTCAGCCTATGGCTACACCTTC. The chain combines TRBV5-5 with TRBJ1-2, with unresolved D. V was clipped by 2 bases and J by 4 bases, with 6 bases between them. From germline, CDR1 is SGHKS and CDR2 YYEKEE (reference sequence). The CDR3 runs to 12 residues. The variable domain in full, with the rest retrieved from reference TRBV5-5 and TRBJ1-2, is DAGVTQSPTHLIKTRGQQVTLRCSPISGHKSVSWYQQVLGQGPQFIFQYYEKEERGRGNFPDRFSARQFPNYSSELNVNALLLGDSALYLCASSFSAYGYTFGSGTRLTVV.

This clonotype showed up many times. Here the CDR3 DNA reads TGTGCCAGTAGTCCACAGGGGATCTACGAGCAGTACTTC. Its protein product is CASSPQGIYEQYF. V and J are TRBV19 and TRBJ2-7; 7 bases are shared with TRBD1. The CDR3 consists of 13 residues. Trimming took 5 bases from V and 3 from J; bases not matched to a gene: 4. Per germline, CDR1 LNHDA and CDR2 SQIVND (reference sequence).

There are many counts of this clonotype. This rearrangement joins TRBV28 to TRBJ2-6; D is undetermined. Trimming shortened V by 3 bases and J by 0 bases, and 3 bases separated the two germline ends. CDR3 length: 14 amino acids. From germline, CDR1 is MDHEN and CDR2 SYDVKM. This CDR3 is CASSFRSGANVLTF. DNA for the CDR3: TGTGCCAGCAGTTTCCGCTCTGGGGCCAACGTCCTGACTTTC. Full variable domain (remainder filled in from reference TRBV28 and TRBJ2-6): DVKVTQSSRYLVKRTGEKVFLECVQDMDHENMFWYRQDPGLGLRLIYFSYDVKMKEKGDIPEGYSVSREKKERFSLILESASTNQTSMYLCASSFRSGANVLTFGAGSRLTVL.

Many counts were recorded for this clonotype. The chain combines TRBV12-3 or TRBV12-4 with TRBJ2-2; 8 positions agree with TRBD2. This CDR3 spans 14 amino acids. Losses at the gene ends were 2 bases for V and 4 bases for J; bases not matched to a gene: 0. CDR3 sequence reads: CASSLLAGTGELFF. For the CDR3, the DNA is TGTGCCAGCAGTTTACTAGCGGGCACCGGGGAGCTGTTTTTT.

This clonotype was seen repeatedly, ten times or more. The chain uses TRBV6-2 or TRBV6-3 and TRBJ2-2, with 7 bases identical to TRBD2. CDR1 and CDR2 (germline): MNHEY, SVGEGT. The CDR3 runs 15 residues. V gave up 2 bases and J gave up 5 bases; unmatched junction bases: 5. CDR3 sequence reads: CASSYGAGDTGELFF. Here the CDR3 DNA reads TGTGCCAGCAGTTACGGGGCGGGAGATACCGGGGAGCTGTTTTTT.

This clonotype is labeled as large. In DNA form, the CDR3 reads TGTGCCAGCAGCTCGACTCTACAAACCTACGAGCAGTACTTC. It translates to CASSSTLQTYEQYF. The rearrangement links TRBV7-2 to TRBJ2-7; D remains unclear. Looked up from germline, CDR1 is SGHTA and CDR2 is FQGNSA. This CDR3 is built from 14 residues. Trimming took 4 bases from V and 2 from J, leaving 12 bases between them.

This clonotype is termed medium-sized (0.01 to 0.1%). The CDR3 here is CASSPYQAGVKLAEQYF. The CDR3 DNA follows: TGTGCCAGCAGTCCCTATCAAGCGGGAGTAAAACTCGCCGAGCAGTACTTC. This chain uses TRBV6-2 or TRBV6-3 with TRBJ2-7; TRBD2 agrees at 8 bases. The CDR3 is 17 amino acids. Germline V lookup: CDR1 MNHEY, CDR2 SVGEGT. Trimming cost V 5 bases and J 6 bases; bases outside gene matches: 18.

This clonotype was counted between two and nine times. This chain connects TRBV20-1 to TRBJ1-5; D remains ambiguous. This CDR3 is built from 14 residues. Trimming left V 0 bases short and J 5 bases short, with 11 bases between. The germline V gene encodes CDR1 DFQATT and CDR2 SNEGSKA (reference sequence). Here the CDR3 reads CSARDLTADQPQHF. CDR3 in DNA: TGCAGTGCTAGAGATTTGACGGCTGATCAGCCCCAGCATTTT.

This clonotype was found once. CDR3 sequence: CASGDRRNTEAFF. CDR3 in DNA: TGTGCCAGCGGGGACAGGAGAAACACTGAAGCTTTCTTT. This sequence joins TRBV6-1 and TRBJ1-1; 8 bases are a match to TRBD1. The CDR3 runs to 13 residues. Germline assignment: CDR1 MNHNS and CDR2 SASEGT. V lost 8 bases to trimming and J lost 2 bases; unmatched junction nucleotides: 4.

As to this clonotype: A read error may produce the germline difference seen at one junction end. This chain joins TRBV10-2 and TRBJ1-5, with a tentative D call TRBD1 (6 bases). The CDR3 length is 17 residues. Germline V gene lookup returns CDR1 WSHSY and CDR2 SAAADI. DNA of the CDR3: TGCGACAGCAGTGAGTCTATGGCAGGGGTGGTTAATCAGCCCCAGCATTTT. Translation: CDSSESMAGVVNQPQHF.

This clonotype is medium-sized. The rearrangement uses TRBV20-1 and TRBJ1-6; D is uncertain. This CDR3 is 14 amino acids long. V lost 4 bases, J lost 3 bases, and 10 bases lay in between. Germline assignment: CDR1 DFQATT and CDR2 SNEGSKA (reference sequence). In nucleotides, the CDR3 is TGCAGTGCTACTAAAACACTCTATAATTCACCCCTCCACTTT. Its protein is CSATKTLYNSPLHF.

J is TRBJ2-1 and V is TRBV7-8; D may be TRBD1 (6 bases). The CDR3 loop spans 14 amino acids. In germline, CDR1 is SGHVS, CDR2 FQNEAQ. Trimming stripped 1 base from V and 7 bases from J, with 11 bases between. The CDR3 reads CASSLVFGTNEQFF. In DNA, the CDR3 is TGTGCCAGCAGCTTAGTATTCGGGACAAATGAGCAGTTCTTC.

This clonotype appeared many times. This chain connects TRBV28 to TRBJ2-5; 12 bases line up with TRBD2. V lost 5 bases, J lost 5 bases, and 6 bases stayed unmatched. Germline lookup yields CDR1 MDHEN and CDR2 SYDVKM. This CDR3 comprises 15 residues. Here the CDR3 reads CASSRLAGVLETQYF. CDR3 nucleotide sequence: TGTGCCAGCAGTCGACTAGCGGGAGTCCTTGAGACCCAGTACTTC.

This clonotype has a count of ten or more. J is TRBJ1-1 and V is TRBV15, with D unclear. V was cut by 0 bases and J by 6 bases, with 5 bases left in between. The germline CDR1 and CDR2 sequences are LNHNV and YYDKDF (reference sequence). This CDR3 is 12 amino acids long. CDR3 sequence (DNA): TGTGCCACCAGCAGAGATCGCTCTGAAGCTTTCTTT. It is translated as CATSRDRSEAFF.

This sequence joins TRBV12-5 and TRBJ2-3; 7 bases are shared with TRBD1. There are 17 residues in the CDR3. Trimming took 0 bases from V and 3 from J; bases not matched to a gene: 9. The V gene's germline CDR1 is LGHNT and CDR2 FRNRAP. In nucleotides, the CDR3 is TGTGCTAGTGGTTTGGTAATTTCGTCCAGGGGGACAGATACGCAGTATTTT. Translated: CASGLVISSRGTDTQYF.

By sample share, this clonotype is medium-sized (0.01 to 0.1%). Germline is not matched at one junction end, which may reflect a read error. The rearrangement uses TRBV11-2 and TRBJ1-6; 9 bases map to TRBD1. CDR3 length: 14 residues. CDR1 is SGHAT and CDR2 is FQNNGV in the germline V gene. The CDR3 coding sequence is TGTGCCAGCAGCGTAGACAGGGGGTATTCACCCCTCCACTTT. It specifies CASSVDRGYSPLHF.

Ten or more counts support this clonotype. V and J are TRBV28 and TRBJ2-1; possibly TRBD2 for D (7 bases). The germline V gene encodes CDR1 MDHEN and CDR2 SYDVKM. The CDR3 has 15 residues. Trimming pared 7 bases from V and 7 bases from J, leaving 20 bases between. The CDR3 is CASKDRTSRGNEQFF. In nucleotides, the CDR3 is TGTGCCAGCAAAGACCGGACTAGTAGGGGGAATGAGCAGTTCTTC.